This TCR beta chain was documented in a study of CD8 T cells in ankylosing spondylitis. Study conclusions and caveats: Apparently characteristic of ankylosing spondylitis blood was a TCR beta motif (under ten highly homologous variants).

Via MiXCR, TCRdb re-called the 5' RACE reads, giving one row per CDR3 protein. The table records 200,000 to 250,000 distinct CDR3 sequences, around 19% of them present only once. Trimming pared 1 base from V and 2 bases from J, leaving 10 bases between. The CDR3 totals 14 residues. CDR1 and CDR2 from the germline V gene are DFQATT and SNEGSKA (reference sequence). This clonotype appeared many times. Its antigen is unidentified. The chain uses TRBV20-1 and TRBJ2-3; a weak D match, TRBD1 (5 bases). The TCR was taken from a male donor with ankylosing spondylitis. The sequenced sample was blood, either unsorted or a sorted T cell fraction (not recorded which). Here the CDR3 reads CSARVADNTDTQYF. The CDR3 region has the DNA TGCAGTGCTAGAGTCGCGGACAACACAGATACGCAGTATTTT.